Each of the 32 T cell receptor beta chains below was sequenced from the same sample in a study of molecular identifiers for immune sequencing clone quantification. TCRdb re-called the PCR reads through MiXCR, storing one row per CDR3 protein. In the table there are some 650,000 distinct CDR3 sequences, approximately 20% of which are singletons. Material for sequencing was naive CD8+ T cells from blood, with Jurkat cell RNA spiked in. Specified subset: FACS-sorted CD8+CD4-CCR7+CD45RA+ naive T cells. These TCRs come from a human donor in good health. Some libraries in this study had Jurkat cell RNA spiked in.

Comments on this clonotype: This may come from a read error, since a much larger clone is one base off. V usage is TRBV28 and J usage is TRBJ2-7, with TRBD2 matching over 10 bases. The CDR3 loop spans 14 amino acids. Germline CDR1 reads MDHEN; CDR2 reads SYDVKM. The CDR3 sequence is CASSFLAGVYERYF. Written as DNA, the CDR3 is TGTGCCAGCAGTTTTCTAGCGGGAGTCTACGAGCGGTACTTC.

About this clonotype itself: Since a much larger clone is just one base distant, this may be a read error. The chain carries TRBV12-3 or TRBV12-4 and TRBJ2-3; no firm D call. The CDR3 is 13 amino acids. V was trimmed by 8 bases and J by 6 bases, leaving 15 bases between them. The CDR3 DNA sequence: TGTGCCAGCGTAGAGGACCGCCTGGATACGCAGTATTTT. Its translation: CASVEDRLDTQYF.

This clonotype was counted only a few times. The V and J genes are TRBV9 and TRBJ1-2, with a weak D call TRBD1 (6 bases). V lost 7 bases to trimming and J lost 1 base, with 14 bases between them. The germline gives CDR1 SGDLS, CDR2 YYNGEE. The CDR3 has 14 amino acids. As DNA, the CDR3 is TGTGCCAGCGGGTTAGGGGGTGATAACTATGGCTACACCTTC. Its protein product is CASGLGGDNYGYTF.

Of note for this clonotype: One end of the junction does not line up with germline, which may come from a read error. The V call is TRBV19, the J call TRBJ2-7, with D possibly matching TRBD1 (6 bases). Germline loops: CDR1 LNHDA, CDR2 SQIVND (reference sequence). The CDR3 has 15 residues. CDR3: CASSIGLGQRDEQHF. The CDR3 DNA is TGTGCCAGTAGTATAGGGTTAGGACAGAGGGACGAGCAGCACTTC.

This clonotype was counted ten times or more. The chain has TRBV28 and TRBJ1-2; D may be TRBD1 (6 bases). V lost 6 bases and J 3 bases, leaving 23 bases between the germline ends. CDR3 length: 17 amino acids. Germline V CDR1 and CDR2: MDHEN, SYDVKM. In DNA form, the CDR3 reads TGTGCCAGCAGCTCACCCAGTACCGGGGGCATGTACTATGGCTACACCTTC. Protein product: CASSSPSTGGMYYGYTF.

At least ten counts were recorded for this clonotype. The gene calls are TRBV4-3 and TRBJ2-7; a possible D gene is TRBD2 (6 bases). This CDR3 is 13 amino acids long. Deletions cut 1 base from V and 4 bases from J, with 8 bases between. Per the germline V gene, CDR1 is LGHNA and CDR2 is YSLEER. The CDR3 nucleotides are TGCGCCAGCAGCCAAGGCGGGAATTACGAGCAGTACTTC. Residues: CASSQGGNYEQYF.

This clonotype has at least ten counts. The gene calls are TRBV7-8 and TRBJ2-3; the D gene could be TRBD1 or TRBD2 (5 bases each). V lost 5 bases and J lost 4, with 10 bases in between. Germline loops: CDR1 SGHVS, CDR2 FQNEAQ. The CDR3 is made up of 13 amino acids. The CDR3 is CASSQRGPDTQYF. The CDR3 DNA follows: TGTGCCAGCAGCCAAAGGGGACCAGATACGCAGTATTTT.

In this sample, this clonotype turned up a few times. CDR3: CASSQDGVSYNEQFF. For the CDR3, the DNA is TGTGCCAGCAGCCAAGACGGAGTGTCCTACAATGAGCAGTTCTTC. The J gene is TRBJ2-1, the V gene TRBV4-2; D gene ambiguous. Between the trimmed V and J ends, which lost 0 bases and 1 base, there was a span of 7 bases. CDR1 is LGHNA and CDR2 is YNFKEQ in the germline V gene. The CDR3 contains 15 residues.

This clonotype was seen ten or more times. This chain joins TRBV30 and TRBJ1-5; possibly TRBD1 for D (5 bases). Germline V lookup: CDR1 GTSNPN, CDR2 SVGIG (reference sequence). CDR3 length: 13 amino acids. Trimming stripped 1 base from V and 4 bases from J, with 8 bases between. The CDR3 region is CAWSEGLNQPQHF. The CDR3 coding sequence is TGTGCCTGGAGTGAGGGGTTGAATCAGCCCCAGCATTTT.

The sample holds many counts of this clonotype. This rearrangement joins TRBV28 to TRBJ1-1; D call uncertain. The CDR3 totals 15 residues. The V gene lost 1 base and the J gene lost 2 bases, with 11 bases spanning the gap. Germline V gene sequence: CDR1 MDHEN, CDR2 SYDVKM. The CDR3 protein is CASSLYWEINTEAFF. DNA of the CDR3: TGTGCCAGCAGTTTATACTGGGAGATTAACACTGAAGCTTTCTTT.

This clonotype was seen at least ten times. The J gene is TRBJ2-7, the V gene TRBV7-3, with 7 nucleotides matching TRBD2. The V and J ends lost 2 bases and 3 bases, in that order; junction bases with no gene match: 7. Germline lookup yields CDR1 SGHTA and CDR2 FQGTGA. CDR3 size: 15 residues. CDR3 protein: CASSLGLRGDYEQYF. CDR3 nucleotide sequence: TGTGCCAGCAGCTTAGGTCTACGGGGGGACTACGAGCAGTACTTC.

This clonotype was detected many times. The junction differs from germline at one of its ends, possibly a read error. This rearrangement joins TRBV27 to TRBJ1-5; D ambiguous. This CDR3 comprises 15 residues. CDR1 is MNHEY and CDR2 is SMNVEV in the germline V gene (reference sequence). The CDR3 region is CASSLFSNSNQPQHF. CDR3 nucleotide sequence: TGTGCCAGCAGCTTATTCAGCAATAGCAATCAGCCCCAGCATTTT.

A remark on this clonotype: This may come from a read error, since a much larger clone is one base off. The final CDR3 position lacks the conserved phenylalanine or tryptophan, pointing to a likely read error. The chain employs TRBV9 and TRBJ2-2; a weak D match, TRBD1 (5 bases). Trimming stripped 7 bases from V and 0 bases from J, with 10 bases between. This CDR3 has 14 residues. Germline V gene lookup returns CDR1 SGDLS and CDR2 YYNGEE. The CDR3 nucleotides are TGTGCCAGCGGGCAGGGATCGAACACCGGGGAGCTGTTTTAT. It encodes CASGQGSNTGELFY.

A word on this clonotype: A read error is possible here, since a much larger clone lies one base away. The genes are TRBV20-1 and TRBJ2-3, with D tentatively TRBD1 or TRBD2 (6 bases each). The CDR3 totals 17 residues. Germline lookup yields CDR1 DFQATT and CDR2 SNEGSKA (reference sequence). This chain's CDR3 is CSARDQLRGAGTVTQYF. The CDR3 DNA reads as TGCAGTGCTAGAGATCAATTGAGGGGGGCTGGTACAGTTACGCAGTATTTT.

The table lists this clonotype with many counts. This chain uses TRBV6-5 with TRBJ2-3; D not certain. The CDR3 contains 13 residues. The germline CDR1 and CDR2 sequences are MNHEY and SVGAGI. V lost 7 bases and J 3 bases, leaving 11 bases between the germline ends. This chain's CDR3 is CASTSIGTDTQYF. The CDR3 region has the DNA TGTGCCAGCACCTCCATAGGTACAGATACGCAGTATTTT.

The V call is TRBV20-1, the J call TRBJ2-1; tentative D call: TRBD2 (6 bases). Germline assignment: CDR1 DFQATT and CDR2 SNEGSKA (reference sequence). V lost 5 bases to trimming and J lost 8 bases, with 28 bases between them. The CDR3 is made up of 17 amino acids. The DNA of the CDR3 is TGCAGTGCTCACCGGTTGGGGCACCGGGGGTGGGCCCATGAGCAGTTCTTC. Translated, it gives CSAHRLGHRGWAHEQFF.

In this sample, this clonotype turned up a few times. The J gene is TRBJ1-1, the V gene TRBV12-3 or TRBV12-4; 7 bases fit TRBD1. The V and J ends lost 3 bases and 2 bases, in that order; junction bases with no gene match: 12. This CDR3 contains 17 residues. DNA of the CDR3: TGTGCCAGCAGTTTTAGGTGGGACAGTAGCTTAAACACTGAAGCTTTCTTT. Translated, it gives CASSFRWDSSLNTEAFF.

The table lists this clonotype with many counts. This chain uses TRBV10-3 with TRBJ1-5; D gene unclear. The CDR3 consists of 14 residues. Germline V gives CDR1 ENHRY, CDR2 SYGVKD. Trimming left V 3 bases short and J 7 bases short, with 13 bases between. The CDR3 reads CAISDSDPGQPQHF. DNA for the CDR3: TGTGCCATCAGTGACTCGGACCCCGGGCAGCCCCAGCATTTT.

This clonotype was picked up many times. The chain combines TRBV4-1 with TRBJ1-1, with D possibly matching TRBD1 (5 bases). The CDR3 runs to 16 residues. Trimming shortened V by 5 bases and J by 0 bases, and 16 bases separated the two germline ends. The germline V gene encodes CDR1 MGHRA and CDR2 YSYEKL. In DNA, the CDR3 is TGCGCCAGCAGCGAAGGTATCGCAGGGATGAACACTGAAGCTTTCTTT. Translated: CASSEGIAGMNTEAFF.

This clonotype showed up just a few times. The J gene is TRBJ2-7, the V gene TRBV7-3; maybe TRBD1 (6 bases). The CDR3 is 19 amino acids. Germline V gene sequence: CDR1 SGHTA, CDR2 FQGTGA. V lost 1 base and J lost 0, with 22 bases in between. CDR3 in amino acids: CASSLKGPLGTYSSYEQYF. In DNA form, the CDR3 reads TGTGCCAGCAGCTTAAAGGGACCTTTGGGGACATATAGCTCCTACGAGCAGTACTTC. The full variable domain, its missing parts supplied by reference TRBV7-3 and TRBJ2-7, is GAGVSQTPSNKVTEKGKYVELRCDPISGHTALYWYRQSLGQGPEFLIYFQGTGAADDSGLPNDRFFAVRPEGSVSTLKIQRTERGDSAVYLCASSLKGPLGTYSSYEQYFGPGTRLTVT.

This clonotype was detected many times. The V and J genes are TRBV6-5 and TRBJ1-1; D remains unclear. Germline V CDR1 and CDR2: MNHEY, SVGAGI. CDR3 length: 16 amino acids. V lost 5 bases, J lost 3 bases, and 19 bases lay in between. The chain's CDR3 is CASSRLGVRFDTEAFF. The CDR3 DNA sequence: TGTGCCAGCAGTCGCTTAGGCGTAAGGTTCGACACTGAAGCTTTCTTT.

This clonotype was found many times. The rearrangement joins TRBV6-6 to TRBJ2-3; D possibly matches TRBD1 or TRBD2 (5 bases each). The length of the CDR3 is 16 residues. V was cut by 5 bases and J by 0 bases, with 15 bases left in between. In germline, CDR1 is MNHNY, CDR2 SVGAGI (reference sequence). As DNA, the CDR3 is TGTGCCAGCAGTGACAGAGCGGACACTAGCACAGATACGCAGTATTTT. Translated, it gives CASSDRADTSTDTQYF.

This clonotype has a handful of counts. V is TRBV6-2 or TRBV6-3 and J is TRBJ2-1, with D hard to call. V lost 4 bases and J lost 8, with 24 bases in between. Per the germline V gene, CDR1 is MNHEY and CDR2 is SVGEGT. The CDR3 totals 17 residues. DNA for the CDR3: TGTGCCAGCAGTTCCTCGAAACCGGCCCCCCTTTTTGATGAGCAGTTCTTC. It specifies CASSSSKPAPLFDEQFF.

The V and J genes are TRBV6-5 and TRBJ2-2; D is unresolved. This CDR3 has 16 amino acids. Between the trimmed V and J ends, which lost 6 bases and 4 bases, there was a span of 18 bases. CDR1 is MNHEY, CDR2 SVGAGI, per germline. Here the CDR3 DNA reads TGTGCCAGCAGCCCCCGAGAGCCGCGAGCCACCGGGGAGCTGTTTTTT. It specifies CASSPREPRATGELFF.

As regards this clonotype: This may be a read error, as it is one base from a much larger clone. The chain couples TRBV27 to TRBJ2-2; D gene ambiguous. V was trimmed by 3 bases and J by 4 bases, leaving 12 bases between them. The CDR3 extends over 15 amino acids. Looked up from germline, CDR1 is MNHEY and CDR2 is SMNVEV (reference sequence). CDR3 nucleotides: TGTGCCAGCAGTTTTGAATTCACGAGCACCGGGGAGCTGTTTTTT. Residues: CASSFEFTSTGELFF.

Points on this clonotype: One end of the junction fails to match germline, which may point to a read error. The chain recombines TRBV7-6 with TRBJ2-2; 10 positions match TRBD2. This CDR3 spans 18 amino acids. The germline gives CDR1 SGHVS, CDR2 FNYEAQ. This chain's CDR3 is CASGLDLAGVQNTGELFF. In DNA form, the CDR3 reads TGTGCCAGCGGCTTAGACCTAGCGGGAGTTCAGAACACCGGGGAGCTGTTTTTT.

Points on this clonotype: Being one base from a much bigger clone, this may be a read error. This chain's CDR3 is CVSKTRTGLRTDTQYF. CDR3 DNA sequence: TGTGTCAGCAAAACCCGGACAGGGCTGCGCACAGATACGCAGTATTTT. The rearrangement uses TRBV27 and TRBJ2-3; 8 nucleotides match TRBD1. The germline V gene has CDR1 MNHEY and CDR2 SMNVEV (reference sequence). The CDR3 is 16 residues long.

A remark on this clonotype: A much larger clone lies a single base off, so this may be a read error. The rearrangement uses TRBV29-1 and TRBJ1-2, with D perhaps matching TRBD1 (6 bases). The CDR3 length is 16 residues. The germline V gene has CDR1 SQVTM and CDR2 ANQGSEA. Between the trimmed V and J ends, which lost 1 base and 4 bases, there was a span of 19 bases. The CDR3 bases are TGCAGCGTTGAAGTGAATGGGGGGGCGACTAGCTATGGCTACACCTTC. Translation gives CSVEVNGGATSYGYTF.

This clonotype was counted ten times or more. This chain uses TRBV28 with TRBJ2-7; D is possibly TRBD2 (5 bases). The CDR3 has 15 amino acids. CDR1 is MDHEN and CDR2 is SYDVKM in the germline V gene. V lost 5 bases and J lost 0, with 14 bases in between. CDR3 nucleotide sequence: TGTGCCAGCAGTGGGCTCCCACTAGGCTCCTACGAGCAGTACTTC. Residues: CASSGLPLGSYEQYF.

Note on this clonotype: With a much larger clone just one base away, this may be a read error. The chain has TRBV3-1 and TRBJ2-1, with 7 bases fitting TRBD2. CDR1 is LGHDT, CDR2 YNNKEL, per germline (reference sequence). This CDR3 is built from 17 residues. In nucleotides, the CDR3 is TGTGCCGGCAGCCATCGGGACTACCTGAGCTCCTACAATGAGCAGTTCTTC. Encoded protein: CAGSHRDYLSSYNEQFF.

This clonotype has ten or more counts. The chain employs TRBV28 and TRBJ2-3, with TRBD1 matching 7 bases. The length of the CDR3 is 16 residues. Unmatched junction bases numbered 11, after V lost 6 bases and J lost 2 bases. The germline gives CDR1 MDHEN, CDR2 SYDVKM. CDR3 nucleotide sequence: TGTGCCAGCAGGTCGAGACAGGGCGATCCCACAGATACGCAGTATTTT. As protein: CASRSRQGDPTDTQYF. The full variable domain, completed using reference TRBV28 and TRBJ2-3, is DVKVTQSSRYLVKRTGEKVFLECVQDMDHENMFWYRQDPGLGLRLIYFSYDVKMKEKGDIPEGYSVSREKKERFSLILESASTNQTSMYLCASRSRQGDPTDTQYFGPGTRLTVL.

At least ten counts were recorded for this clonotype. V and J are TRBV5-6 and TRBJ1-1, with TRBD1 as a possible D gene (5 bases). The CDR3 is 14 amino acids. Looked up from germline, CDR1 is SGHDT and CDR2 is YYEEEE. Trimming pared 4 bases from V and 5 bases from J, leaving 15 bases between. The CDR3 nucleotides are TGTGCCAGCAGCCCCAACGAGGGGCGAACTGAAGCTTTCTTT. Protein product: CASSPNEGRTEAFF.